This T cell receptor beta chain was recorded in a study of T cell clones after liver transplantation. At the level of the study: TCRbeta sequencing after a pre-transplant mixed lymphocyte reaction identified graft-donor-reactive clones, later tracked in post-transplant blood. Overall study results and limits: In most of the 8 subjects, circulating graft-donor-reactive CD4 TCRbeta sequences fell significantly after transplant.

V was cut by 0 bases and J by 10 bases, with 6 bases left in between. There are 10 residues in the CDR3. Germline V gene sequence: CDR1 DFQATT, CDR2 SNEGSKA (reference sequence). Concerning this clone itself: Antigen unknown.

The protocol was immunoSEQ multiplex PCR, while the TCRdb copy is restricted to in-frame clones and leaves out a portion. The data contain more than 100,000 clones, approximately 79% of them seen just once; the ten biggest clones take up approximately 3%. The source material was CD4+ T cells from blood, sampled approximately 4 years after liver transplant. The V and J genes are TRBV20-1 and TRBJ2-5; D uncertain. This clonotype originated in a human patient who received a liver transplant. The graft donor may be the source of some T cells. CDR3 protein: CSARDTFQYF. CDR3 coding DNA: TGCAGTGCTAGAGACACTTTCCAGTACTTC.